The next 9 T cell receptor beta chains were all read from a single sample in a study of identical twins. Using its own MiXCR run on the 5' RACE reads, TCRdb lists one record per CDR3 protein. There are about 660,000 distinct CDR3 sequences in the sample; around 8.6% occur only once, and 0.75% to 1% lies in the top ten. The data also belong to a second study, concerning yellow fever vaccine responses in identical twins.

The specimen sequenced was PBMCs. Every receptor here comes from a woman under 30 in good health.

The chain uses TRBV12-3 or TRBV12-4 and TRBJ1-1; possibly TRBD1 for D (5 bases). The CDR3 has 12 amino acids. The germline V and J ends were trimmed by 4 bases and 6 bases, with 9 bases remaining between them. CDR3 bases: TGTGCCAGCAGTTCCCCGGGACCTGAAGCTTTCTTT. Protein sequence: CASSSPGPEAFF.

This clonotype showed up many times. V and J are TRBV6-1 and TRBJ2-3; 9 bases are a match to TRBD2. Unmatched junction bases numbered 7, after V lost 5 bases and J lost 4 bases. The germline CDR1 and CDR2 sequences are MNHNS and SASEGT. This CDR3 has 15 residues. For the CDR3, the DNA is TGTGCCAGCAGTCTGGGACTAGCTTCGTCAGATACGCAGTATTTT. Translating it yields CASSLGLASSDTQYF.

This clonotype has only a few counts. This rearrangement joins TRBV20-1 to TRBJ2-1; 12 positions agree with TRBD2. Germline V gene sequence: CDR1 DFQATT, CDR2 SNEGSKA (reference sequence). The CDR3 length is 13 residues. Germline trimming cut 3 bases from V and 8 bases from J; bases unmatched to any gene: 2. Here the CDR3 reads CSARTSGSHEQFF. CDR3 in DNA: TGCAGTGCTAGGACTAGCGGGAGCCATGAGCAGTTCTTC.

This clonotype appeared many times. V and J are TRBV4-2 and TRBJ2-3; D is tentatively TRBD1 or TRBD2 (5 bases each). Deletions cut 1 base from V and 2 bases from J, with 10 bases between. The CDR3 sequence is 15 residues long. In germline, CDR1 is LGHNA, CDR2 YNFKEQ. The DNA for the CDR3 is TGTGCCAGCAGCCAAGCTGAGGGGAACACAGATACGCAGTATTTT. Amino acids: CASSQAEGNTDTQYF.

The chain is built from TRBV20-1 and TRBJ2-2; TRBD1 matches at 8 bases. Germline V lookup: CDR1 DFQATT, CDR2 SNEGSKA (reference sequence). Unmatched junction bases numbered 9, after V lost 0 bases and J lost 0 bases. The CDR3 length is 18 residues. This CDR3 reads CSARDSGRGLANTGELFF. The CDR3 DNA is TGCAGTGCTAGAGATTCGGGCAGGGGGCTTGCGAACACCGGGGAGCTGTTTTTT.

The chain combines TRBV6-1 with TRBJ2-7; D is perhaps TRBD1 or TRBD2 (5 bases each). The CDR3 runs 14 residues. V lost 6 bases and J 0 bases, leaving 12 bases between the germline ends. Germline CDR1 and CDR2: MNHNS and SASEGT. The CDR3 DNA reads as TGTGCCAGCAGCGCCGGGACGTACTCCTACGAGCAGTACTTC. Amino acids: CASSAGTYSYEQYF.

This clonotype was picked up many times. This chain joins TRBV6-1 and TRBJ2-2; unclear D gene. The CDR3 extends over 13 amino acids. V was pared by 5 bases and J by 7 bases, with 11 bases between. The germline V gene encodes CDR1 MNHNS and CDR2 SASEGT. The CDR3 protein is CASSKIRNGELFF. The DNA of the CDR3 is TGTGCCAGCAGTAAAATCCGGAACGGGGAGCTGTTTTTT.

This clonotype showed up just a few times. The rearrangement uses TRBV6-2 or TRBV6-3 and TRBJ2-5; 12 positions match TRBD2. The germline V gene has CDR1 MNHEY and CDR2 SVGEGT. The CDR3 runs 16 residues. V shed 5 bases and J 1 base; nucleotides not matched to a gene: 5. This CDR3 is CASSGLAGPIQETQYF. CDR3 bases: TGTGCCAGCAGTGGACTAGCGGGACCTATCCAAGAGACCCAGTACTTC.

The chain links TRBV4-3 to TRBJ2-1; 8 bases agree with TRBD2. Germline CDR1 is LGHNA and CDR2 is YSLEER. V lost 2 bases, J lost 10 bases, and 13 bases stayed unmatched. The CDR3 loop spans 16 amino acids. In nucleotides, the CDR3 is TGCGCCAGCAGCCAATCAGCGGGAGCCCCTCTCAGCGAGCAGTTCTTC. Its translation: CASSQSAGAPLSEQFF.